This TCR beta chain was recovered during a study of T cell responses to AZD1222 COVID-19 vaccine (dated by TCRdb to 2020 to 2022). Broadly, across the study: AZD1222 recipients with second doses at about 4 weeks or about 12 weeks were pooled, because spike-specific TCR depth and breadth did not differ between schedules. A total of 240 or so trial participants underwent TCR sequencing, of whom 200 to 220 had received two doses of AZD1222 and around 25 had received two doses of the MenACWY control vaccine. Trial participants were enrolled by age into 18-55, 56-69 and 70-plus year subgroups, with 148, 28 and 57 TCR-sequenced participants respectively.

About this clone itself: Its antigen specificity is not known. The input lacks base qualities; no much larger clone sits a single base away.

The CDR3 regions of human TCRbeta chains were analyzed by immunosequencing. The source study handled its data this way. TCRs in the repertoires were compared against a reference library of SARS-CoV-2-specific TCRs that had been generated with the MIRA antigen-specificity platform. Breadth meant the fraction of unique TCRs that were SARS-CoV-2-associated, whereas depth meant the fraction of total T cells that were SARS-CoV-2-associated. Using the MIRA data, each spike-specific TCR was mapped to the spike region that the TCR reacts to and placed in a CD4 or CD8 class. Log10-transformed breadth and depth values were compared by one-way ANOVA with Sidak's multiple comparisons tests. The source is immuneACCESS, and TCRdb retained only in-frame sequences with V and J called. Part of the clones is not carried over; for the studies checked, unresolved V genes explain less than half of this, and the remainder is unexplained. The DNA gave D and trimming, while V, J and clone size come from that table. The table for this sample lists some 150,000 clones; around nine tenths of them were counted only once. 1.5% to 2% of the sample is taken by the ten largest.

At the junction V is shortened by 9 bases and J by 7 bases; bases outside the gene matches: 16. Inclusive of the bounding cysteine and phenylalanine, the CDR3 is 15 residues long. Only CDR3 DNA is held: 45 bases, read in frame from base 1. CDR1 and CDR2 are read off the germline V gene (reference sequence) as LNHDA and SQIVND. Study-level results and caveats: Reportedly, close to half of the unique spike-specific TCRs recognized epitopes lying outside the regions that are mutated in the B.1.351 and B.1.1.7 variants. Conclusions about previously exposed vaccinees were limited because only six AZD1222 recipients were SARS-CoV-2 seropositive at baseline. A significant rise in spike-specific TCR breadth and depth was observed after two AZD1222 doses relative to day 0 and relative to MenACWY recipients. CD4 TCRs associated with the vaccine covered the entire spike protein, and the dominant responses were in regions 160-218 and 743-854. The 56-69-year group was small, and its depth increase did not reach significance, likely because of low power. Because no samples from the day 14 peak response were available, repertoires could be characterized only after the peak T cell response. Most participants were white British and females outnumbered males, and the authors suggested that clonal diversity may have been underestimated.

What this sample's time point label stands for: baseline before first vaccination. Vaccinee samples came from UK trials COV001 and COV002, including a single-blind randomized controlled phase 2/3 trial of AZD1222 (ChAdOx1 nCoV-19) in healthy adults. For TCRbeta chain sequencing, PBMC samples were collected from trial participants at day 0 and at day 28 after the second dose. Specimen: peripheral blood, collected on day 0 of AZD1222 vaccination. The rearrangement joined TRBV19 to TRBJ1-2, with 8 bases in between that match TRBD1. The clonotype was recovered from an adult in good health. The nucleotide sequence reads as follows: TGTGCCAGCAGACCGCCATCGACAGGGGTAATTGGCTACACCTTC. Translated, this gives CASRPPSTGVIGYTF.